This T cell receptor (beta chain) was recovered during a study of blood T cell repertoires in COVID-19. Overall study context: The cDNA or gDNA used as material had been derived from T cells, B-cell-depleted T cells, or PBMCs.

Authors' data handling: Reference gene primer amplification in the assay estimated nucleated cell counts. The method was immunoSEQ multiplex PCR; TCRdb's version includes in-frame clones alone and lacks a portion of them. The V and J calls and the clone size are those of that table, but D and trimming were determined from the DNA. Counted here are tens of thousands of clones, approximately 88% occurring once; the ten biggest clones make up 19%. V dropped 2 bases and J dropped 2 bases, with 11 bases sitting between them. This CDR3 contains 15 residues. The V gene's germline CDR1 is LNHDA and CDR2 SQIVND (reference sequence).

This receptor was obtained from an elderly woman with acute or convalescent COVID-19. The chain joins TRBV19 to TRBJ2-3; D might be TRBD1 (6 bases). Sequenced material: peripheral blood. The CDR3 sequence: CASSIRQGNTDTQYF. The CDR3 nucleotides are TGTGCCAGTAGTATACGGCAGGGGAACACAGATACGCAGTATTTT.